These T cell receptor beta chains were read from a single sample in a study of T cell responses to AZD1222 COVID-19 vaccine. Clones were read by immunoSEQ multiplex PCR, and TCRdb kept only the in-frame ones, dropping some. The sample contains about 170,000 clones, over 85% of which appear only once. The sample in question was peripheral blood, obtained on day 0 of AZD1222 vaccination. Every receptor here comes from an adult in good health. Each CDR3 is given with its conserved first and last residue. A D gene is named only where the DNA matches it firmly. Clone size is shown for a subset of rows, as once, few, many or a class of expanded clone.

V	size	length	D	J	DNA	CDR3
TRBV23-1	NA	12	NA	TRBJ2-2	TGCGCCAGCATACCGAACACCGGGGAGCTGTTTTTT	CASIPNTGELFF
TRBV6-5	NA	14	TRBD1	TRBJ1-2	TGTGCCAGCACCCAGAGGTCAGGGGGCCATGGCTACACCTTC	CASTQRSGGHGYTF
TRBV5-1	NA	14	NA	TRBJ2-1	TGCGCCAGCAGCTCTACCCGGGGCTACAATGAGCAGTTCTTC	CASSSTRGYNEQFF
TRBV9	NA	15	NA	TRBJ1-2	TGTGCCAGCAGCGTAGGTACAGGTCCATTAGCGGGCTACACCTTC	CASSVGTGPLAGYTF
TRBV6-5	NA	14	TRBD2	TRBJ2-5	TGTGCCAGCAGTTTAGCGGGAGGGCAGGAGACCCAGTACTTC	CASSLAGGQETQYF
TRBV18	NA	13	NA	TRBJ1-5	TGTGCCAGCTCACGCGATCACAATCAGCCCCAGCATTTT	CASSRDHNQPQHF
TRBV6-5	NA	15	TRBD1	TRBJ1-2	TGTGCCAGCAGTTACTCGACAGGGGTGAACTATGGCTACACCTTC	CASSYSTGVNYGYTF
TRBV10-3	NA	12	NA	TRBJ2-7	TGTGCCATCCGGATCGACGGGGACGAGCAGTACTTC	CAIRIDGDEQYF
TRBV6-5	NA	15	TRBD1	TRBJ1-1	TGTGCCAGCAGGCTCCGAGGACAGGGAGTCACTGAAGCTTTCTTT	CASRLRGQGVTEAFF
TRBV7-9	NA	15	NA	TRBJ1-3	TGTGCCAGCAGCCCACAGACCTTCTCTGGAAACACCATATATTTT	CASSPQTFSGNTIYF
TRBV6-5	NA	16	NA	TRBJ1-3	TGTGCCAGCAGTTACGGAAATCTCTACTCTGGAAACACCATATATTTT	CASSYGNLYSGNTIYF
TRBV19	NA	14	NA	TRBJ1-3	TGTGCCAGTCGGAACAGGGTTCATGGAAACACCATATATTTT	CASRNRVHGNTIYF
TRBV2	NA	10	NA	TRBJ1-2	TGTGCCAGCAGTGCTTATGGCTACACCTTC	CASSAYGYTF
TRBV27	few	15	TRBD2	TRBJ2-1	TGTGCCAGCATCGGACTAGCTTCCTCTGACAATGAGCAGTTCTTC	CASIGLASSDNEQFF
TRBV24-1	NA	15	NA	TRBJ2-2	TGTGCCACCAGTTCAACACTGACGAACACCGGGGAGCTGTTTTTT	CATSSTLTNTGELFF
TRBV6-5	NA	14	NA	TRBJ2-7	TGTGCCAGCAGCCGCCGTAGACAGGCCTACGAGCAGTACTTC	CASSRRRQAYEQYF
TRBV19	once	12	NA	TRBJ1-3	TGTGCCAGTAGTATCCGAAGGGACACCATATATTTT	CASSIRRDTIYF
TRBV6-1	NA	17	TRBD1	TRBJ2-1	TGTGCCAGCAGTGGAAGTGGACAGGGAGGCACCTACAATGAGCAGTTCTTC	CASSGSGQGGTYNEQFF
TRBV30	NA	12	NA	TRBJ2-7	TGTGCCTGGGCGGACGAATCCTACGAGCAGTACTTC	CAWADESYEQYF
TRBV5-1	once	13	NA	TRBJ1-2	TGCGCCAGCAGCTTGGAGAGAGGTTATGGCTACACCTTC	CASSLERGYGYTF
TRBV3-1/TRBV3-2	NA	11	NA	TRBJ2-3	TGTGCCAGCAGTTACACAGATACGCAGTATTTT	CASSYTDTQYF
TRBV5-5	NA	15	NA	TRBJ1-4	TGTGCCAGCAGCTCTTCCCCTGACAGAAATGAAAAACTGTTTTTT	CASSSSPDRNEKLFF
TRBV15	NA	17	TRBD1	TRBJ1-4	TGTGCCACCAGCAGTAGGACAGGGGACGTTTTTTTTGAAAAACTGTTTTTT	CATSSRTGDVFFEKLFF
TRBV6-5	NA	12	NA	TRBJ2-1	TGTGCCAGCAGTCCTACCCCCAGGGAGCAGTTCTTC	CASSPTPREQFF
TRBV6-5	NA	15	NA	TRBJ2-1	TGTGCCAGCAGCCGCCAAAGGGTCTCCTACAATGAGCAGTTCTTC	CASSRQRVSYNEQFF
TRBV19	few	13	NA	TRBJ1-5	TGTGCCAGTAGTATCGCGGGAAATCAGCCCCAGCATTTT	CASSIAGNQPQHF
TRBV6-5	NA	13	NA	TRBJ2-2	TGTGCCAGCGAGGACACAAACACCGGGGAGCTGTTTTTT	CASEDTNTGELFF
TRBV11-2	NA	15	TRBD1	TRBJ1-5	TGTGCCAGCAGCTTAGATTTGGACAGGAAAAGGCCCCAGCATTTT	CASSLDLDRKRPQHF
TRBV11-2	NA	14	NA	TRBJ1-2	TGTGCCAGCAGCTTAGGGAATTCGCGGTATGGCTACACCTTC	CASSLGNSRYGYTF
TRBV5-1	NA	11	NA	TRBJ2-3	TGCGCCAGCAGTAACACAGATACGCAGTATTTT	CASSNTDTQYF
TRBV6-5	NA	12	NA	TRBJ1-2	TGTGCCAGCAGTTCCCCCTCGTATGGCTACACCTTC	CASSSPSYGYTF
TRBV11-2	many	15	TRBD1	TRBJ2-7	TGTGCCAGCAGCCCTGGGACAGGGGTTACCTACGAGCAGTACTTC	CASSPGTGVTYEQYF
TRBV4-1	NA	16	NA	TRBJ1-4	TGCGCCAGCAGCCAAGTCCCCGACAGGAGCGTCTACAAACTGTTTTTT	CASSQVPDRSVYKLFF
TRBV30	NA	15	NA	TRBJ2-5	TGTGCCTGGACCTTGTTCGTGGGAGGCGGAGAGACCCAGTACTTC	CAWTLFVGGGETQYF
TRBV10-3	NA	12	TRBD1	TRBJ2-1	TGTGCCATCAGTAACAGGGGGAATGAGCAGTTCTTC	CAISNRGNEQFF
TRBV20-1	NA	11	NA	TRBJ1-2	TGCAGTGTAGGGCAGCTCTATGGCTACACCTTC	CSVGQLYGYTF
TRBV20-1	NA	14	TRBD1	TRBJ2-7	TGCAGTGCTAGTTTGGGGGACAGGGCGAGGGAGCAGTACTTC	CSASLGDRAREQYF
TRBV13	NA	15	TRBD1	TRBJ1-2	TGTGCCAGCAGCCCGGGACAGGGTAGGCCCGATGGCTACACCTTC	CASSPGQGRPDGYTF
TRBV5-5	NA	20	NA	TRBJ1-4	TGTGCCAGCAGCTTGTTGCTAGGAGGGTTGGGTCGACTCAGCCATGAAAAACTGTTTTTT	CASSLLLGGLGRLSHEKLFF
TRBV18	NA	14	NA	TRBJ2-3	TGTGCCAGCTCACTAGGGACTAGCACAGATACGCAGTATTTT	CASSLGTSTDTQYF
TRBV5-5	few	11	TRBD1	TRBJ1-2	TGTGCCAGCAGCCCAGGACAGGCGGAGACCTTC	CASSPGQAETF
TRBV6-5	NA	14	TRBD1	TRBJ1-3	TGTGCCGCAGGGGGGGATCGCTCTGGAAACACCATATATTTT	CAAGGDRSGNTIYF
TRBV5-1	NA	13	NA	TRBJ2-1	TGCGCCAGCGAGGGAGCGGGTTACAATGAGCAGTTCTTC	CASEGAGYNEQFF
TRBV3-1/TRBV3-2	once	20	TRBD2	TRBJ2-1	TGTGCCAGCAGCCAAGAACTTCCGGGACTAGCCCTCATCTCCTACAATGAGCAGTTCTTC	CASSQELPGLALISYNEQFF
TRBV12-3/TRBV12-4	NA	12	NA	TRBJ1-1	TGTGCCAGCAGCCCCGGCCCACAAGAAGCTTTCTTT	CASSPGPQEAFF
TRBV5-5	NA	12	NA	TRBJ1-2	TGTGCCAGCAGCTTGTGGGGGGATGGCTACACCTTC	CASSLWGDGYTF
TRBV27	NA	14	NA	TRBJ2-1	TGTGCCAGCAGCCCCGGACGATTCTACAATGAGCAGTTCTTC	CASSPGRFYNEQFF
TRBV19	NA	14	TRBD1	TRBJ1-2	TGTGCCAGTAGTACCCGGGACAGCTCCTATGGCTACACCTTC	CASSTRDSSYGYTF
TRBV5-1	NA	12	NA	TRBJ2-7	TGCGCCAGCAGCCAAGGGACGCGCGAGCAGTACTTC	CASSQGTREQYF
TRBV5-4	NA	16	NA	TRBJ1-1	TGTGCCAGCAGCTTGCACCCGAACAGGAGGGACACTGAAGCTTTCTTT	CASSLHPNRRDTEAFF
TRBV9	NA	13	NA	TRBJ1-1	TGTGCCAGCAGCGTCCGGAGTAACACTGAAGCTTTCTTT	CASSVRSNTEAFF
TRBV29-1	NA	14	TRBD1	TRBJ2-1	TGCAGCGTACGTGACAGGGGTTGGGGCAATGAGCAGTTCTTC	CSVRDRGWGNEQFF
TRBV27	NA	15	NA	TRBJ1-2	TGTGCCAGCAGTTTAAATCGACCCGAACTCGGCGGCTACACCTTC	CASSLNRPELGGYTF
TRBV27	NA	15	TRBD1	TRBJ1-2	TGTGCCACCGCGGGGTCCCAACGGACAGGGCAAGGCTACACCTTC	CATAGSQRTGQGYTF
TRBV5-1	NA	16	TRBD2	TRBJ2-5	TGCGCCAGCAGCTTCCCCAGTAGCGGGGGCAAAGAGACCCAGTACTTC	CASSFPSSGGKETQYF
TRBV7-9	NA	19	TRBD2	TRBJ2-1	TGTGCCAGCAGCCCTCCCCGGGGGGGACTAGCGGGAGTAAGGAATGAGCAGTTCTTC	CASSPPRGGLAGVRNEQFF
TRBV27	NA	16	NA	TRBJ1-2	TGTGCCAGCAGTTTAGGTGGGCCTCTCCTACTCCCTGGCTACACCTTC	CASSLGGPLLLPGYTF
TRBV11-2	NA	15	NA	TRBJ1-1	TGTGCCAGCAGCCCTACGGACAGATTGAACACTGAAGCTTTCTTT	CASSPTDRLNTEAFF
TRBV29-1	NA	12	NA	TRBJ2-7	TGCAGCGTTACGGACTTCACCTACGAGCAGTACTTC	CSVTDFTYEQYF